The 10 T cell receptor beta chains given below trace back to one sample, sequenced in a study of tumor and adjacent non-tumor tissue in lung cancer. TCRbeta libraries were built with three rounds of nested PCR, modified from ARM-PCR. TCRdb re-called the multiplex PCR reads with MiXCR, one entry per CDR3 protein. The sample includes tens of thousands of distinct CDR3 sequences, around 64% of them seen just once. The template was RNA from unsorted bulk tissue. Sequencing was done on a sample of lung tumor tissue. The receptor set was obtained from a man in his sixties with non-small cell lung cancer.

The rearrangement links TRBV28 to TRBJ2-5, with TRBD2 matching 9 bases. There are 18 residues in the CDR3. V gave up 4 bases and J gave up 1 base; unmatched junction bases: 13. Looked up from germline, CDR1 is MDHEN and CDR2 is SYDVKM. CDR3: CASSSPPGVLAGQETQYF. CDR3 in DNA: TGTGCCAGCAGTTCCCCCCCGGGTGTACTAGCGGGCCAAGAGACCCAGTACTTC.

The rearrangement joins TRBV6-2 or TRBV6-3 to TRBJ2-7, with a weak D call TRBD2 (6 bases). The CDR3 has 13 residues. The V gene's germline CDR1 is MNHEY and CDR2 SVGEGT. Here the CDR3 reads CASESGATYEQYF. In nucleotides, the CDR3 is TGTGCTAGCGAGTCGGGAGCTACCTACGAGCAGTACTTC.

As to this clonotype: The CDR3 carries no conserved terminal phenylalanine or tryptophan, so it likely arises from a read error. The chain is built from TRBV29-1 and TRBJ2-7; a weak D match, TRBD2 (5 bases). Trimming left V 6 bases short and J 3 bases short, with 21 bases between. The CDR3 covers 15 residues. Germline CDR1 and CDR2: SQVTM and ANQGSEA. The DNA of the CDR3 is TGCAGCGTGGCAGAAAAGCAGGTCACTAGCTACGAGCAGTACTCC. Translated, it gives CSVAEKQVTSYEQYS.

Regarding this clonotype: One end of the junction fails to match germline, which may point to a read error. CDR3 DNA sequence: TGTGCCACCGGTGACCCAAACAGGGGTGGATATGGCTATACCTTC. Translating it yields CATGDPNRGGYGYTF. The chain combines TRBV24-1 with TRBJ1-2; 7 bases agree with TRBD1. Germline V gene lookup returns CDR1 KGHDR and CDR2 SFDVKD. The CDR3 is made up of 15 amino acids.

A remark on this clonotype: A junction boundary mismatches the germline segment, possibly from a read error. The CDR3 DNA reads TGTACCAGCAGTTTCGACAGGGTCGAGCACTACTTC. This codes for CTSSFDRVEHYF. This chain uses TRBV2 with TRBJ2-7; 7 bases fit TRBD1. This CDR3 has 12 amino acids. CDR1 is SNHLY and CDR2 is FYNNEI in the germline V gene.

The DNA for the CDR3 is TGTGCCAGCAGCCTATCTAGCGGGATTAAGAGCTCCTACGAACCGTACTTC. This gives the protein CASSLSSGIKSSYEPYF. The rearrangement joins TRBV11-1 to TRBJ2-7; 9 positions agree with TRBD2. The CDR3 loop spans 17 amino acids. V lost 5 bases to trimming and J lost 12 bases; unmatched junction nucleotides: 23. Germline-derived CDR1 and CDR2 are SGHAT and FQDESV (reference sequence).

There are many counts of this clonotype. The chain recombines TRBV7-8 with TRBJ2-3; 11 bases agree with TRBD2. In germline, CDR1 is SGHVS, CDR2 FQNEAQ. The V gene end was trimmed by 1 base and the J gene end by 7 bases; junction bases not matched to a gene: 10. This CDR3 has 17 residues. Here the CDR3 reads CASSLGLLAGVGNTQYF. DNA for the CDR3: TGTGCCAGCAGCTTAGGGTTACTAGCGGGAGTAGGAAATACGCAGTATTTT. Full variable domain (remainder filled in from reference TRBV7-8 and TRBJ2-3): GAGVSQSPRYKVAKRGQDVALRCDPISGHVSLFWYQQALGQGPEFLTYFQNEAQLDKSGLPSDRFFAERPEGSVSTLKIQRTQQEDSAVYLCASSLGLLAGVGNTQYFGPGTRLTVL.

The CDR3 coding sequence is TGTGCAGCAGTTACGCGAAGGGGGGGGGCTTTCTTT. It yields the protein CAAVTRRGGAFF. The rearrangement links TRBV6-2 or TRBV6-3 to TRBJ1-1, with a weak D call TRBD1 (6 bases). CDR1 is MNHEY, CDR2 SVGEGT, per germline. The length of the CDR3 is 12 residues.

This clonotype rates as medium-sized. This chain joins TRBV11-3 and TRBJ2-5; 11 bases line up with TRBD2. The CDR3 spans 15 residues. Germline CDR1 SGHNT, CDR2 YENEEA. V lost 5 bases, J lost 2 bases, and 4 bases stayed unmatched. The CDR3 protein is CASSLRTSGQETQYF. DNA of the CDR3: TGTGCCAGCAGCCTCCGGACTAGCGGGCAAGAGACCCAGTACTTC.

Of note for this clonotype: An end of the junction does not agree with germline; a read error may underlie this. V and J are TRBV30 and TRBJ2-2, with TRBD2 as a possible D gene (5 bases). Germline CDR1 GTSNPN, CDR2 SVGIG (reference sequence). The CDR3 extends over 14 amino acids. The CDR3 DNA follows: TGTGTCTGGAGTGTCAGAGCGAACACCGGGGAGCTGATTTTT. Protein sequence: CVWSVRANTGELIF.